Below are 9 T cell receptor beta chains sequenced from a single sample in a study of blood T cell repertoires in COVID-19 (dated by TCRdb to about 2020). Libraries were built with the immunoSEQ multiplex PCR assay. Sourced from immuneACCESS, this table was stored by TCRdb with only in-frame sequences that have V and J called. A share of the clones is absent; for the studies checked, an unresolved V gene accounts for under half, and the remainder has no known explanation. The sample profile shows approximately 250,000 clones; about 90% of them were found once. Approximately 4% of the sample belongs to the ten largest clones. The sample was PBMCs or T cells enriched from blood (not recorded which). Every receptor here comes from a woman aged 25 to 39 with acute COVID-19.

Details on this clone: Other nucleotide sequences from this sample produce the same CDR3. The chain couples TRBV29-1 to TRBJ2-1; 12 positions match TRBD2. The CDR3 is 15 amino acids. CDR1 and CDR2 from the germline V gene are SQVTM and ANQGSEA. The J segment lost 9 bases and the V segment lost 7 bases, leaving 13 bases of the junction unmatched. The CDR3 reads CSETGLAGSIGEQFF. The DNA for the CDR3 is TGCAGCGAAACGGGACTAGCGGGCTCCATAGGTGAGCAGTTCTTC.

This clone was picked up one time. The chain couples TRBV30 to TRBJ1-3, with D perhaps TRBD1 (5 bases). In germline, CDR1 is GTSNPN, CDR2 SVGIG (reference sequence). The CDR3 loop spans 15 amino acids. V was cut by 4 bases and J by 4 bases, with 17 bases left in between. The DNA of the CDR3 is TGTGCCTGGACTCTCTCGGGGGGGAACGGAAACACCATATATTTT. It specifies CAWTLSGGNGNTIYF.

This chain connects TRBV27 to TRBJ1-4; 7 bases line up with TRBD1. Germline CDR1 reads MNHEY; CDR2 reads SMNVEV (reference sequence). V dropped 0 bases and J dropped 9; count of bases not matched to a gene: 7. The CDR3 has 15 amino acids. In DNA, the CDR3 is TGTGCCAGCAGTTTATCGCGACAGGGAGGCCAAAAACTGTTTTTT. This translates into CASSLSRQGGQKLFF.

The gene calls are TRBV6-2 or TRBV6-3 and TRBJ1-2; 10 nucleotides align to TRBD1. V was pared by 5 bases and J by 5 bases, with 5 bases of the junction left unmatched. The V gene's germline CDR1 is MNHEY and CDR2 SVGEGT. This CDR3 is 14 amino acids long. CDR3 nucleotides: TGTGCCAGCAGTGCGTTGGGACAGGGGTATGGCTACACCTTC. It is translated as CASSALGQGYGYTF.

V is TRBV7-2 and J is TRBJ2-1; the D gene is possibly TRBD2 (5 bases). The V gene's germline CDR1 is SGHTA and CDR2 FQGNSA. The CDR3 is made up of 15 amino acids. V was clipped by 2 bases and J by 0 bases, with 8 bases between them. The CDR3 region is CASSLWESSYNEQFF. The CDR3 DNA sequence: TGTGCCAGCAGCTTATGGGAGTCCTCCTACAATGAGCAGTTCTTC.

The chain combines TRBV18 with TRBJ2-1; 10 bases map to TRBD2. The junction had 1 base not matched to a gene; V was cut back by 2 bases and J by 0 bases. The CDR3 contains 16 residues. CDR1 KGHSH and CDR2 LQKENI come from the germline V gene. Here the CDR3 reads CASSPSGGGSYNEQFF. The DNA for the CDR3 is TGTGCCAGCTCACCAAGCGGGGGGGGCTCCTACAATGAGCAGTTCTTC.

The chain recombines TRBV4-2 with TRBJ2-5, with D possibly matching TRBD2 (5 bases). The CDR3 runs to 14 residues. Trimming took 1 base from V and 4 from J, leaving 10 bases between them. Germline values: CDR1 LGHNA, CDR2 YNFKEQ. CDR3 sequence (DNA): TGTGCCAGCAGCCAAGCCGGGAACGTAGAGACCCAGTACTTC. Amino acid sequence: CASSQAGNVETQYF.

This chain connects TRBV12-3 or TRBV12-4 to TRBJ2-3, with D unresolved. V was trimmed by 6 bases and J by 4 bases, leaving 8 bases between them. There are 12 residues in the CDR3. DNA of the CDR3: TGTGCCAGCAGCCAAAGCTCAGATACGCAGTATTTT. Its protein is CASSQSSDTQYF.

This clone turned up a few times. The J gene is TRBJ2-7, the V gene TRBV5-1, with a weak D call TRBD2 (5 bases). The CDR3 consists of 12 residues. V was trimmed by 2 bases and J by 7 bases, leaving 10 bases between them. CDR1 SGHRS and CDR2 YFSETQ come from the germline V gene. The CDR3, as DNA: TGCGCCAGCAGCTTACTTACGGGGGAGCAGTACTTC. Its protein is CASSLLTGEQYF. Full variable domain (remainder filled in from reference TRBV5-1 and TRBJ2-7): KAGVTQTPRYLIKTRGQQVTLSCSPISGHRSVSWYQQTPGQGLQFLFEYFSETQRNKGNFPGRFSGRQFSNSRSEMNVSTLELGDSALYLCASSLLTGEQYFGPGTRLTVT.